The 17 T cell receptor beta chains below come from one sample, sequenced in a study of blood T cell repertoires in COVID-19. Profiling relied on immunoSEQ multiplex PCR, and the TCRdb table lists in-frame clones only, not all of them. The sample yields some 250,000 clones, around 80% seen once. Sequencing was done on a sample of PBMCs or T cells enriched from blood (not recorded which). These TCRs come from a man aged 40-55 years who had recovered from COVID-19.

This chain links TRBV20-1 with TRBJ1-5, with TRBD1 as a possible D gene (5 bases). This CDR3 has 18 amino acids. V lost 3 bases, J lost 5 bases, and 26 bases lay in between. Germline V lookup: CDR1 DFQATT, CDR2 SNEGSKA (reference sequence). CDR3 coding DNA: TGCAGTGCTAGTAGGGGCCTGGGGCGCGGGGGATCGGATCAGCCCCAGCATTTT. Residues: CSASRGLGRGGSDQPQHF.

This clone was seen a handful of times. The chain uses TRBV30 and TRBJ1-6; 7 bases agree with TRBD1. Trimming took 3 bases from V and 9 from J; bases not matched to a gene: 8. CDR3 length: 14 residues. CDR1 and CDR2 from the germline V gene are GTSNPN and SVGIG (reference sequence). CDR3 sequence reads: CAWSPGTDGSPLHF. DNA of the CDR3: TGTGCCTGGAGCCCCGGGACAGACGGTTCACCCCTCCACTTT.

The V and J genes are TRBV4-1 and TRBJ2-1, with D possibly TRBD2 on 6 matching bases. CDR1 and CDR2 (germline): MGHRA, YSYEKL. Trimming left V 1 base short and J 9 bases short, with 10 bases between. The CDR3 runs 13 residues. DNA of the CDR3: TGCGCCAGCAGCCAAGTCGGAGGGGTTGAGCAGTTCTTC. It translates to CASSQVGGVEQFF.

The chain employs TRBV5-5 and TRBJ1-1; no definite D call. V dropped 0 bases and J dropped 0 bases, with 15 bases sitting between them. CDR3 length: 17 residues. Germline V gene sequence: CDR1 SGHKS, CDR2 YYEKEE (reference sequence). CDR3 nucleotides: TGTGCCAGCAGCTTGGACGGGTCCCATTCCGTGAACACTGAAGCTTTCTTT. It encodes CASSLDGSHSVNTEAFF. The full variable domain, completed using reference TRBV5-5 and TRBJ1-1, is DAGVTQSPTHLIKTRGQQVTLRCSPISGHKSVSWYQQVLGQGPQFIFQYYEKEERGRGNFPDRFSARQFPNYSSELNVNALLLGDSALYLCASSLDGSHSVNTEAFFGQGTRLTVV.

CDR3 DNA sequence: TGTGCCAGCTCAACGGTCTACTACGAGCAGTACTTC. It encodes CASSTVYYEQYF. The chain has TRBV7-9 and TRBJ2-7; D gene unclear. Germline V gene data show CDR1 as SEHNR and CDR2 as FQNEAQ (reference sequence). The CDR3 has 12 residues. Trimming shortened V by 8 bases and J by 3 bases, and 11 bases separated the two germline ends.

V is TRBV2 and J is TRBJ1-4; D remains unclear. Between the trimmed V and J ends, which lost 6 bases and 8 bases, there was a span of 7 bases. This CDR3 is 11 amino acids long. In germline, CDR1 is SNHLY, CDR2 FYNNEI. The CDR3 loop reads CASRVQEKLFF. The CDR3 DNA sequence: TGTGCCAGCAGAGTACAGGAAAAACTGTTTTTT.

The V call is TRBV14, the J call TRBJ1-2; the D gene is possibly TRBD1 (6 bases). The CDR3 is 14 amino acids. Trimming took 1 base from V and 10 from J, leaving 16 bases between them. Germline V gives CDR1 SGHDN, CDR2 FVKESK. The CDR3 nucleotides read TGTGCCAGCAGCCAAGCGGGACAAAGCTTAGCCTACACCTTC. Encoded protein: CASSQAGQSLAYTF.

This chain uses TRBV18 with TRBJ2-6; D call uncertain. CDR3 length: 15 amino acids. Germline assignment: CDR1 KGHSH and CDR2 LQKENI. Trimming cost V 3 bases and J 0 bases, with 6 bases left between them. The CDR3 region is CASSPLYSGANVLTF. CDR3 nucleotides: TGTGCCAGCTCACCCCTTTACTCTGGGGCCAACGTCCTGACTTTC.

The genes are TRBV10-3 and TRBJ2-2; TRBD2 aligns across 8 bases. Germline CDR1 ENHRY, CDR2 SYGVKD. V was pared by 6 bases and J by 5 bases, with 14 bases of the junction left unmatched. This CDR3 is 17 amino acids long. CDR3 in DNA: TGTGCCATCAGCCCACGATTTAGCGGGATGGATACCGGGGAGCTGTTTTTT. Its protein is CAISPRFSGMDTGELFF.

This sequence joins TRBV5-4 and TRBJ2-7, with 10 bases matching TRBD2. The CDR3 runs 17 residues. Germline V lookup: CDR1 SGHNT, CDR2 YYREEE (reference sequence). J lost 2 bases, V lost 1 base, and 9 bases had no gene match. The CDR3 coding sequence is TGTGCCAGCAGCTTGTTCGGCAGCGGGAGGGCCGCCTACGAGCAGTACTTC. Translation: CASSLFGSGRAAYEQYF.

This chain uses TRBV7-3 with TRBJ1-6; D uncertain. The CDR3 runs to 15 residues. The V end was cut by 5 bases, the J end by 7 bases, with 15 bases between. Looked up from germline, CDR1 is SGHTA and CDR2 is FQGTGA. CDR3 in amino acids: CASSPQPSPNSPLHF. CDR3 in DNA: TGTGCCAGCAGCCCCCAGCCTAGCCCAAATTCACCCCTCCACTTT.

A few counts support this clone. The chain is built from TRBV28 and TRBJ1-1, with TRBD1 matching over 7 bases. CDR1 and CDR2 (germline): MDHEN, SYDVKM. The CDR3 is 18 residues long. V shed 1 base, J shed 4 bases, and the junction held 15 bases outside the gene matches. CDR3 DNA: TGTGCCAGCAGTTTATTGGGGGACGTAGCCGCAGGGGGCACTGAAGCTTTCTTT. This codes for CASSLLGDVAAGGTEAFF. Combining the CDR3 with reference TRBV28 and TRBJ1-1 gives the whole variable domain DVKVTQSSRYLVKRTGEKVFLECVQDMDHENMFWYRQDPGLGLRLIYFSYDVKMKEKGDIPEGYSVSREKKERFSLILESASTNQTSMYLCASSLLGDVAAGGTEAFFGQGTRLTVV.

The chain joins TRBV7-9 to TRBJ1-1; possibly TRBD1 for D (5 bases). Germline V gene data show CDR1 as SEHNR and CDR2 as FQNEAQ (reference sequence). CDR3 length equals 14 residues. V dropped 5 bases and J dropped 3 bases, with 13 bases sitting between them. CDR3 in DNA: TGTGCCAGCAGCGTAAGTGGGGGGGACACTGAAGCTTTCTTT. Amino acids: CASSVSGGDTEAFF.

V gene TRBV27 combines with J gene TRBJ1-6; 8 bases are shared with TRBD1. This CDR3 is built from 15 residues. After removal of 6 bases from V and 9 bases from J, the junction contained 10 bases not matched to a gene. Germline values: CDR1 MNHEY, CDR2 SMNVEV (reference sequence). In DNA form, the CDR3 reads TGTGCCAGCAGCCGCGCGGGACAGGCCACTTCACCCCTCCACTTT. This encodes CASSRAGQATSPLHF.

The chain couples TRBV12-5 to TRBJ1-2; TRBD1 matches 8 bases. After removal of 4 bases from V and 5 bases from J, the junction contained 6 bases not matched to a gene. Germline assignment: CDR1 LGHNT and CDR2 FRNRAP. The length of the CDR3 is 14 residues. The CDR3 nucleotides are TGTGCTAGTGGTTCCGGGACAGGAGTTTATGGCTACACCTTC. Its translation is CASGSGTGVYGYTF.

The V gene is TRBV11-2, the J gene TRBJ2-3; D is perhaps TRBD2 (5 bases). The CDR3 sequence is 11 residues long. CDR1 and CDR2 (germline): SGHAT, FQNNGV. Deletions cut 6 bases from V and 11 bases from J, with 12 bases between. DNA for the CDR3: TGTGCCAGCAGTTTTTTCGGGGAGCAGTATTTT. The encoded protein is CASSFFGEQYF.

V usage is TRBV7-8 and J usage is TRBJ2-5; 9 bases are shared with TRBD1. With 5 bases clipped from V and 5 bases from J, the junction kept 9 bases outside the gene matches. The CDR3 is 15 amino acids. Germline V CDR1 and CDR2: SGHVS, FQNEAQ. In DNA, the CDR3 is TGTGCCAGCAGCCCCAACAGGGGGCTGGGGGAGACCCAGTACTTC. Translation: CASSPNRGLGETQYF. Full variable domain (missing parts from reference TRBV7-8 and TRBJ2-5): GAGVSQSPRYKVAKRGQDVALRCDPISGHVSLFWYQQALGQGPEFLTYFQNEAQLDKSGLPSDRFFAERPEGSVSTLKIQRTQQEDSAVYLCASSPNRGLGETQYFGPGTRLLVL.